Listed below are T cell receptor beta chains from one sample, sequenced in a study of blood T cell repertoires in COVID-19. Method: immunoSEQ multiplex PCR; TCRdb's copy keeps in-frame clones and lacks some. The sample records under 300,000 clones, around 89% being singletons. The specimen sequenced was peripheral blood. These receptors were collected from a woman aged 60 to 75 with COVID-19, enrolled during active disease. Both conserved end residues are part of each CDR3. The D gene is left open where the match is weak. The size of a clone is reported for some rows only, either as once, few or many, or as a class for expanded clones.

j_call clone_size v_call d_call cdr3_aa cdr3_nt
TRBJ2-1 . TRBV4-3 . CASSHGNYNEQFF TGCGCCAGCAGCCACGGGAATTACAATGAGCAGTTCTTC
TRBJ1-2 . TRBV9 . CASSVTTVLDGYTF TGTGCCAGCAGCGTGACGACAGTCCTGGATGGCTACACCTTC
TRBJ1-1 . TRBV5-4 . CASSLGDRQAFF TGTGCCAGCAGCTTGGGCGACAGGCAAGCTTTCTTT
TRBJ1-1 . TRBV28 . CASSWGVDSGAPEAFF TGTGCCAGCAGTTGGGGAGTGGACAGCGGCGCTCCAGAAGCTTTCTTT
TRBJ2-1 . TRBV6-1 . CASSERFGGAALRFF TGTGCCAGCAGTGAGAGGTTCGGCGGCGCAGCACTGCGGTTCTTC
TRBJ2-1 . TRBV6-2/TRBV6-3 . CASSYGWSSYNEQFF TGTGCCAGCAGTTACGGGTGGAGCTCCTACAATGAGCAGTTCTTC
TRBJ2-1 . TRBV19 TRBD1 CASSAHRSWTGDQFF TGTGCCAGTAGTGCCCACCGATCCTGGACAGGGGATCAGTTCTTC
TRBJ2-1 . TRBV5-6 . CASGEGGLNQYNEQFF TGTGCCAGCGGCGAGGGGGGGCTGAACCAGTACAATGAGCAGTTCTTC
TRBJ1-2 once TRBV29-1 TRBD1 CSTGQGMGGYTF TGCAGCACCGGACAGGGTATGGGTGGCTACACCTTC
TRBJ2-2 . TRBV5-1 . CASSLSQGGGELFF TGCGCCAGCAGCTTGAGCCAGGGGGGCGGGGAGCTGTTTTTT
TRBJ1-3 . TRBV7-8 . CASSLVQGQVNTIYF TGTGCCAGCAGCTTAGTCCAGGGGCAGGTTAACACCATATATTTT
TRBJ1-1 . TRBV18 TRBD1 CASSLDRGPSNTEAFF TGTGCCAGCTCATTGGACAGGGGACCTTCGAACACTGAAGCTTTCTTT
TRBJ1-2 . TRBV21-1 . CASRGRSGGYTF TGTGCCAGCAGAGGTAGGAGCGGGGGCTACACCTTC
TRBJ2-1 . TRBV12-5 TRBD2 CASGLWGGGTSYNEQFF TGTGCTAGTGGTTTGTGGGGCGGGGGTACTTCCTACAATGAGCAGTTCTTC
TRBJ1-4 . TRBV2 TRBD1 CASRWTGNEKLFF TGTGCCAGCAGGTGGACAGGGAATGAAAAACTGTTTTTT
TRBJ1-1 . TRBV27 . CASTIRGGTEAFF TGTGCCAGCACCATACGGGGGGGGACTGAAGCTTTCTTT
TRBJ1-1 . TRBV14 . CASSDRFQPEAFF TGTGCCAGCAGCGACAGGTTTCAGCCTGAAGCTTTCTTT
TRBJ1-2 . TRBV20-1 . CSARGRDGYTF TGCAGTGCTAGAGGGCGGGATGGCTACACCTTC
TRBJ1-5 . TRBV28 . CASSIRGAWQPQHF TGTGCCAGCAGTATCAGGGGAGCGTGGCAGCCCCAGCATTTT
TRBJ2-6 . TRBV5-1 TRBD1 CASSPRGSGANVLTF TGCGCCAGCAGCCCCAGGGGGTCTGGGGCCAACGTCCTGACTTTC
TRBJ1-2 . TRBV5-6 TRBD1 CASSWMRGRNGYTF TGTGCCAGCAGCTGGATGAGGGGGCGTAATGGCTACACCTTC
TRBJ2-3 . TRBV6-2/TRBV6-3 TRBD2 CASSYLNNLAGIADTQYF TGTGCCAGCAGTTACCTAAACAACCTAGCGGGCATTGCAGATACGCAGTATTTT
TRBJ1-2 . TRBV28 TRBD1 CASRTTGVYGYTF TGTGCCAGCAGGACGACAGGGGTCTATGGCTACACCTTC
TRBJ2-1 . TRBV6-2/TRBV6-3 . CASSYRPGDNEQFF TGTGCCAGCAGTTACAGGCCAGGGGACAATGAGCAGTTCTTC
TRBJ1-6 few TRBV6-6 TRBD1 CASSKGGTGNSPLHF TGTGCCAGCAGTAAGGGCGGGACAGGGAATTCACCCCTCCACTTT
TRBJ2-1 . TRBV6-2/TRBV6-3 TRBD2 CASSYLAGGPLLSEQFF TGTGCCAGCAGTTACCTAGCGGGGGGGCCGCTTCTAAGTGAGCAGTTCTTC
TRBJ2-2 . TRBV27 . CASSLGLNTGELFF TGTGCCAGCAGTTTAGGACTCAACACCGGGGAGCTGTTTTTT
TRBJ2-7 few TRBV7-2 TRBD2 CASSLNSGGSYEQYF TGTGCCAGCAGCTTAAATAGCGGGGGGAGCTACGAGCAGTACTTC
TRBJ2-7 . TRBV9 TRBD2 CASSAGAGGPEEQYF TGTGCCAGCAGCGCGGGTGCGGGGGGACCTGAAGAGCAGTACTTC
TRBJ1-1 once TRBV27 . CASSLVRLNTEAFF TGTGCCAGCAGTTTAGTGCGCTTGAACACTGAAGCTTTCTTT
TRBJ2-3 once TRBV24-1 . CATSDPRDTSTDTQYF TGTGCCACCAGTGATCCCCGGGACACGAGCACAGATACGCAGTATTTT
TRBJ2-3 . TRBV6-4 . CASSEFGRASTDTQYF TGTGCCAGCAGTGAGTTCGGTAGAGCAAGCACAGATACGCAGTATTTT
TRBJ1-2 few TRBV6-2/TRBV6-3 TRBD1 CASSYSTGIGYTF TGTGCCAGCAGTTACTCGACAGGGATCGGCTACACCTTC
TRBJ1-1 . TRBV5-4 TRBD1 CASHRGRVSGTEAFF TGTGCCAGTCACAGGGGGCGCGTTTCGGGGACTGAAGCTTTCTTT
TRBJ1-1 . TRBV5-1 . CASSLEGAVVEAFF TGCGCCAGCAGCTTGGAAGGGGCGGTAGTTGAAGCTTTCTTT
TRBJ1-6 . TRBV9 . CASSASGLFNSPLHF TGTGCCAGCAGCGCCTCGGGACTCTTTAATTCACCCCTCCACTTT
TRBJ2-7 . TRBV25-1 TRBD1 CASTGTAGFYEQYF TGTGCCAGCACGGGGACAGCCGGCTTCTACGAGCAGTACTTC
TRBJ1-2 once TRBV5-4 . CASSSGLAGSNYGYTF TGTGCCAGCAGCTCGGGACTCGCGGGCTCCAACTATGGCTACACCTTC
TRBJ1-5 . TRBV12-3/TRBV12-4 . CASSFDQPQHF TGTGCCAGCAGTTTCGATCAGCCCCAGCATTTT
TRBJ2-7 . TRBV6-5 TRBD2 CASSYSVGGRTYEQYF TGTGCCAGCAGTTACTCCGTCGGGGGGAGAACCTACGAGCAGTACTTC
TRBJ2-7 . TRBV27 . CASSPLGAPTYEQYF TGTGCCAGCAGCCCCTTAGGGGCTCCGACCTACGAGCAGTACTTC
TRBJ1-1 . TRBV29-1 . CSVVQGSTTEAFF TGCAGCGTTGTCCAGGGGTCCACCACTGAAGCTTTCTTT
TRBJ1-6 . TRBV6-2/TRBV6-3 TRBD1 CASSFSDRVSPLHF TGTGCCAGCAGTTTTTCGGACAGGGTGTCACCCCTCCACTTT
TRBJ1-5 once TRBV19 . CASSILPGGNQPQHF TGTGCCAGTAGTATATTGCCAGGGGGCAATCAGCCCCAGCATTTT
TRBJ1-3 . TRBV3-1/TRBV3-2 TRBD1 CASSQGLGQGRRNTIYF TGTGCCAGCAGCCAAGGCCTCGGACAGGGGCGCCGAAACACCATATATTTT
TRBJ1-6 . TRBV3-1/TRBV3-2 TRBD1 CASSHGQGAFYNSPLHF TGTGCCAGCAGCCACGGACAGGGAGCCTTCTATAATTCACCCCTCCACTTT
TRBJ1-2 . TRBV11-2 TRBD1 CASSLTGQGANYGYTF TGTGCCAGCAGCCTAACCGGACAGGGGGCTAACTATGGCTACACCTTC
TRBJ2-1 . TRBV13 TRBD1 CASSSDTGDYGNEQFF TGTGCCAGCAGCTCGGATACAGGGGATTATGGCAATGAGCAGTTCTTC
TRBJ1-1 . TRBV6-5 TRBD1 CASRQGQGNTEAFF TGTGCCAGCAGACAGGGACAGGGAAACACTGAAGCTTTCTTT
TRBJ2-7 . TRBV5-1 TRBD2 CASSQRTSGYEQYF TGCGCCAGCAGTCAGCGGACTAGCGGCTACGAGCAGTACTTC
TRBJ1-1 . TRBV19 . CASSMLAVGNTEAFF TGTGCCAGTAGTATGTTGGCGGTTGGAAACACTGAAGCTTTCTTT
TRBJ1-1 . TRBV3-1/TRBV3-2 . CASSQDGLMNTEAFF TGTGCCAGCAGCCAAGACGGACTAATGAACACTGAAGCTTTCTTT
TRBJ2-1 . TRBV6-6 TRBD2 CASRDIAGGPYNEQFF TGTGCCAGCAGGGATATAGCGGGGGGACCCTACAATGAGCAGTTCTTC
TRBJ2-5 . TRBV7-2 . CATTVGSVQETQYF TGTGCCACCACGGTGGGGAGCGTCCAAGAGACCCAGTACTTC
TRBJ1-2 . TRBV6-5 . CASSRGYGYTF TGTGCCAGCAGCCGGGGGTATGGCTACACCTTC
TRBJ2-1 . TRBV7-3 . CASTISASHNEQFF TGTGCCAGCACTATCAGCGCATCACACAATGAGCAGTTCTTC